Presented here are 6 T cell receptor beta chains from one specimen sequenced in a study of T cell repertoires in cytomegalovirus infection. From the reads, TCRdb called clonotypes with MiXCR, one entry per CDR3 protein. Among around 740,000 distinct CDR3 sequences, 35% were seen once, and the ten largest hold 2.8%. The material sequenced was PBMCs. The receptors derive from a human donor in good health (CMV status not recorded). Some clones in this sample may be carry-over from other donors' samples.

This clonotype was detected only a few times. The CDR3 region has the DNA TGTGCCAGTAGTACCTCCCCCCCCACAGGGATCACTGGGGCCAACGTCCTGACTTTC. Protein: CASSTSPPTGITGANVLTF. The gene calls are TRBV19 and TRBJ2-6; tentatively, D is TRBD1 (6 bases). The CDR3 contains 19 residues. Germline loops: CDR1 LNHDA, CDR2 SQIVND (reference sequence). Trimming stripped 4 bases from V and 2 bases from J, with 21 bases between.

In DNA, the CDR3 is TGTGCCAGCAGACGACAGGGGAGTTATGGAAACACCATATATTTT. As protein: CASRRQGSYGNTIYF. V and J are TRBV12-3 or TRBV12-4 and TRBJ1-3; 8 bases agree with TRBD1. The CDR3 loop spans 15 amino acids. Trimming took 6 bases from V and 3 from J; bases not matched to a gene: 7.

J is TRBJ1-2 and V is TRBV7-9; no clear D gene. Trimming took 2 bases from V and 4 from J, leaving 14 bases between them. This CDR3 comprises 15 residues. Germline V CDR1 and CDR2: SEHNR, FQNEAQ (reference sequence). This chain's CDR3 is CASSLIQVDPYGYTF. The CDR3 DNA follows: TGTGCCAGCAGCTTAATTCAGGTGGATCCCTATGGCTACACCTTC.

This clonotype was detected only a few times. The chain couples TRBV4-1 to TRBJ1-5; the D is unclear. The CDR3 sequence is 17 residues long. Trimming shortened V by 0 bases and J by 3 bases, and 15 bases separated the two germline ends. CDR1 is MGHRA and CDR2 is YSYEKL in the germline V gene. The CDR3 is CASSQDQGGKINQPQHF. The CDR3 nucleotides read TGCGCCAGCAGCCAAGATCAAGGAGGGAAGATCAATCAGCCCCAGCATTTT.

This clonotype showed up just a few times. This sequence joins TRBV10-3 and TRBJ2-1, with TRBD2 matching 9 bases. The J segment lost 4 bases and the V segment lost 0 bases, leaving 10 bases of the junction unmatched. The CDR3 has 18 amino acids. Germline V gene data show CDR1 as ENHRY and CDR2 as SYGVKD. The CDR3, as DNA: TGTGCCATCAGTGAGTCGGCCCTAGCGGGGACAAGTTACAATGAGCAGTTCTTC. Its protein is CAISESALAGTSYNEQFF.

In DNA form, the CDR3 reads TGTGCCAGCAGCCAGATAGGTTCGGGACCCTCGTCCTACGAGCAGTACTTC. Its translation: CASSQIGSGPSSYEQYF. This chain links TRBV4-2 with TRBJ2-7; the D gene could be TRBD1 or TRBD2 (5 bases each). In germline, CDR1 is LGHNA, CDR2 YNFKEQ. This CDR3 comprises 17 residues. V was pared by 3 bases and J by 1 base, with 19 bases between.